This is a list of T cell receptor beta chains from one sample in a study of T cells in tumors after PD-1 blockade. The assay was immunoSEQ multiplex PCR, and TCRdb's table has in-frame clones only and misses some. Of tens of thousands of clones in the sample, more than 70% were seen once. This specimen was PBMCs, taken before anti-PD-1 treatment. These receptors came from a human donor with basal cell carcinoma. Both conserved end residues are part of each CDR3. Fields, in order: J gene, V gene, clone size, D gene, CDR3 protein, CDR3 DNA. D genes are given only for firm matches. Size is stated for part of the rows, as once, few or many counts, or as a class when the clone is expanded.

TRBJ1-4,TRBV18,NA,NA,CASSPLPTSSYEKLFF,TGTGCCAGCTCACCACTTCCGACGAGTTCTTATGAAAAACTGTTTTTT
TRBJ2-4,TRBV19,NA,TRBD1,CASSNPGQKNIQYF,TGTGCCAGTAGTAATCCGGGACAGAAAAACATTCAGTACTTC
TRBJ2-3,TRBV19,NA,NA,CASKDNSDDTDTQYF,TGTGCCAGTAAAGACAACAGCGATGACACAGATACGCAGTATTTT
TRBJ1-1,TRBV30,few,NA,CAWSAATTREAFF,TGTGCCTGGAGTGCGGCGACAACACGGGAAGCTTTCTTT
TRBJ2-5,TRBV24-1,few,TRBD1,CATSDSGTGEGLVMQETQYF,TGTGCCACCAGTGATTCAGGGACAGGCGAGGGTCTAGTGATGCAAGAGACCCAGTACTTC
TRBJ1-4,TRBV12-3/TRBV12-4,once,NA,CASSLGGEKLFF,TGTGCCAGCAGTTTAGGTGGGGAAAAACTGTTTTTT
TRBJ1-5,TRBV18,NA,NA,CASSPDSNQPQHF,TGTGCCAGCTCACCAGATAGCAATCAGCCCCAGCATTTT
TRBJ1-1,TRBV3-1/TRBV3-2,NA,TRBD1,CASSHRTPGQGAEAFF,TGTGCCAGCAGCCATAGAACCCCCGGACAGGGGGCTGAAGCTTTCTTT
TRBJ2-1,TRBV6-5,NA,TRBD2,CASSASGSYNEQFF,TGTGCCAGCAGCGCTAGCGGCTCCTACAATGAGCAGTTCTTC
TRBJ2-2,TRBV5-1,once,NA,CASSLGRVSTGELFF,TGCGCCAGCAGCTTAGGAAGGGTTTCGACCGGGGAGCTGTTTTTT
TRBJ2-4,TRBV7-9,NA,NA,CASSLDSVLENIQYF,TGTGCCAGCAGCTTAGACTCTGTTCTGGAAAACATTCAGTACTTC
TRBJ2-7,TRBV5-4,once,TRBD1,CASSQIDRVDEQYF,TGTGCCAGCAGCCAAATTGACAGGGTGGACGAGCAGTACTTC
TRBJ1-2,TRBV7-9,NA,NA,CASSVNSRTPGDGYTF,TGTGCCAGCAGCGTAAACAGTCGGACGCCCGGGGATGGCTACACCTTC